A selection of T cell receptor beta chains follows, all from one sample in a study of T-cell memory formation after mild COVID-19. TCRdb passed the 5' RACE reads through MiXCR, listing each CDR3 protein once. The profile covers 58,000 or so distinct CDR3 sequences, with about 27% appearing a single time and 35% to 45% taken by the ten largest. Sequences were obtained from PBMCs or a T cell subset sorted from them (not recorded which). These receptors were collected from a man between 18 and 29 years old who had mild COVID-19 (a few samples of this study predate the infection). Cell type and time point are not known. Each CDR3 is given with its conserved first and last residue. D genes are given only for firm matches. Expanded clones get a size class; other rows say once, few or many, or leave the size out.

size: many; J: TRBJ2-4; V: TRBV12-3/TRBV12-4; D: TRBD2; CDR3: CASSTLAGGLGKNIQYF; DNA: TGTGCCAGCAGTACGCTAGCGGGGGGGCTTGGCAAAAACATTCAGTACTTC
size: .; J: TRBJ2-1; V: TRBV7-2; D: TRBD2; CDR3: CDSSNGLAGANEQFF; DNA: TGTGACAGCAGCAACGGACTAGCGGGGGCAAATGAGCAGTTCTTC
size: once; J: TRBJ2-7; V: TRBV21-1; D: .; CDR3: CASSPYEQYF; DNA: TGTGCCAGCAGCCCCTACGAGCAGTACTTC
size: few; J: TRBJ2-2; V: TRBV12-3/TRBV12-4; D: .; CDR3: CASSFPGFDGELFF; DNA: TGTGCCAGCAGTTTTCCGGGATTTGACGGGGAGCTGTTTTTT
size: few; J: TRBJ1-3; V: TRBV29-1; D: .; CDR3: CSVWGSAGNTIYF; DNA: TGCAGCGTTTGGGGTTCGGCTGGAAACACCATATATTTT
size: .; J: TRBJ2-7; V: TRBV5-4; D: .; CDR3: CASSQGWGLHEQYF; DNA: TGTGCCAGCAGCCAAGGGTGGGGGCTCCACGAGCAGTACTTC
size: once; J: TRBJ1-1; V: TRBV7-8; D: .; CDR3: CASSLGGPGTEAFF; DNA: TGTGCCAGCAGCTTAGGGGGGCCCGGCACTGAAGCTTTCTTT
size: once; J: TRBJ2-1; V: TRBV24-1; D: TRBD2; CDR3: CATSDSGTSGYNEQFF; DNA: TGTGCCACCAGTGATTCCGGGACTAGCGGATACAATGAGCAGTTCTTC
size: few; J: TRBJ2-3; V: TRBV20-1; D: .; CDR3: CSARSVAETTDTQYF; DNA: TGCAGTGCTAGGTCGGTAGCGGAAACCACAGATACGCAGTATTTT
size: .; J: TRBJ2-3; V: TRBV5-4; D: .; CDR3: CASSSNSDTQYF; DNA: TGTGCCAGCAGCTCCAATTCAGATACGCAGTATTTT
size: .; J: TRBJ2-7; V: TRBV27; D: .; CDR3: CASSLSGLIFEQYF; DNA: TGTGCCAGCAGTTTATCCGGCCTGATTTTTGAGCAGTACTTC
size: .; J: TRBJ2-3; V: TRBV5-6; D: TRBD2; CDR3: CASTASGWPDTQYF; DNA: TGTGCCAGCACCGCTAGCGGTTGGCCAGATACGCAGTATTTT
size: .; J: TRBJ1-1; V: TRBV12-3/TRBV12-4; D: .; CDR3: CASSPDGVDTEAFF; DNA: TGTGCCAGCAGCCCAGATGGGGTAGACACTGAAGCTTTCTTT
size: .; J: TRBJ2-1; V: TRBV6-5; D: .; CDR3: CASSSLEGNEQFF; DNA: TGTGCCAGCAGTTCCCTTGAGGGCAATGAGCAGTTCTTC
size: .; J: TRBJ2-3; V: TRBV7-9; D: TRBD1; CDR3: CASSPGRTGEWYTQYF; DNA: TGTGCCAGCAGCCCAGGCCGGACAGGGGAGTGGTATACGCAGTATTTT
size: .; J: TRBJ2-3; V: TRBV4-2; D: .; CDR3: CASSQDLPLVSFFETNTDTQYF; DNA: TGTGCCAGCAGCCAAGATCTGCCGCTAGTTTCGTTCTTTGAGACTAACACAGATACGCAGTATTTT
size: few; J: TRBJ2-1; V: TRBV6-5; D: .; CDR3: CASSYGRGNYNEQFF; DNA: TGTGCCAGCAGTTACGGCCGGGGGAACTACAATGAGCAGTTCTTC
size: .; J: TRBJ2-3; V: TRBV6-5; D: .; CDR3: CASSYSAGGDTQYF; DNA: TGTGCCAGCAGTTACTCGGCAGGCGGAGATACGCAGTATTTT
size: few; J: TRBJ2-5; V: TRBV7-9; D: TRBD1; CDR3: CASSVWDRSSEETQYF; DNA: TGTGCCAGCAGCGTTTGGGACAGGAGCTCCGAAGAGACCCAGTACTTC
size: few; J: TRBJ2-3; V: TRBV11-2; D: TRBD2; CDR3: CASSLDAGGSGQYF; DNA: TGTGCCAGCAGCCTAGATGCGGGGGGGAGTGGGCAGTATTTT
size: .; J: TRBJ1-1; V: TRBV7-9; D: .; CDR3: CASRRRQELWTEAFF; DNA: TGTGCCAGCAGACGCCGACAGGAGCTGTGGACTGAAGCTTTCTTT
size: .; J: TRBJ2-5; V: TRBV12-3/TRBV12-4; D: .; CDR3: CASSWREETQYF; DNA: TGTGCCAGCAGTTGGCGGGAAGAGACCCAGTACTTC
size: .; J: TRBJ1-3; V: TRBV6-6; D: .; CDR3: CASSRKLFADTIYF; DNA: TGTGCCAGCAGTCGGAAGTTATTTGCAGACACCATATATTTT
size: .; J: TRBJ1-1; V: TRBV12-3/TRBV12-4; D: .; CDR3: CASSPPAFF; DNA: TGTGCCAGCAGTCCCCCCGCTTTCTTT
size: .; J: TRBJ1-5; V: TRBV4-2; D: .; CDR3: CASSQSGGEDQPQHF; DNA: TGTGCCAGCAGCCAATCGGGGGGCGAGGATCAGCCCCAGCATTTT
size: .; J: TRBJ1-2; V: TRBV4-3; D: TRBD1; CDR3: CASSPETTGNGVYGYTF; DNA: TGCGCCAGCAGCCCAGAAACGACAGGGAACGGTGTTTATGGCTACACCTTC
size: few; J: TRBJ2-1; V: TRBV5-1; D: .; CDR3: CASSQDLAYNEQFF; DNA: TGCGCCAGCAGCCAGGATCTAGCCTACAATGAGCAGTTCTTC
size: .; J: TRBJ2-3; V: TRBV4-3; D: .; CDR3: CASSQDVGTTTDTQYF; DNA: TGCGCCAGCAGCCAAGACGTCGGGACGACCACAGATACGCAGTATTTT
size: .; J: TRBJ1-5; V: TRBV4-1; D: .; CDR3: CASSQEGRVQPQHF; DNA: TGCGCCAGCAGCCAAGAGGGGAGGGTTCAGCCCCAGCATTTT
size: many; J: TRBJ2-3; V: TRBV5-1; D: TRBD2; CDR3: CASSLELSGLADSTDTQYF; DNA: TGCGCCAGCAGCTTGGAGCTTTCGGGACTAGCGGATAGCACAGATACGCAGTATTTT
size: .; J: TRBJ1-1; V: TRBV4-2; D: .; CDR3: CASSPSPAAEAFF; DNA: TGTGCCAGCAGCCCCTCTCCAGCCGCTGAAGCTTTCTTT
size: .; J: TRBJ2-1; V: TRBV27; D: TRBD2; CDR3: CASSLDSGGAGNEQFF; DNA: TGTGCCAGCAGTTTAGATAGCGGGGGGGCCGGAAATGAGCAGTTCTTC
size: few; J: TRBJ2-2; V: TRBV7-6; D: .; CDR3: CASSLVGQGYTGELFF; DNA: TGTGCCAGCAGCTTAGTCGGCCAGGGGTACACCGGGGAGCTGTTTTTT
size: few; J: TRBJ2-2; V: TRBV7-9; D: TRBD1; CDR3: CASSLGTGEPGELFF; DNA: TGTGCCAGCAGCTTAGGGACAGGAGAGCCCGGGGAGCTGTTTTTT
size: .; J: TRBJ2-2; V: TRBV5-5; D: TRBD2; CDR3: CASTIAGGNTGELFF; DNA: TGTGCCAGTACTATAGCGGGGGGGAACACCGGGGAGCTGTTTTTT
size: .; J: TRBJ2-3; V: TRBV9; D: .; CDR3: CASSVEDDGRQDTQYF; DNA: TGTGCCAGCAGCGTAGAGGACGACGGGCGGCAAGATACGCAGTATTTT
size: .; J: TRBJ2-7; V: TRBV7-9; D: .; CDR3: CASSLGGPTYEQYF; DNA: TGTGCCAGCAGCTTGGGGGGCCCGACCTACGAGCAGTACTTC
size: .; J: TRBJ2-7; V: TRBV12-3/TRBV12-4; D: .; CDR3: CASTSMSSYEQYF; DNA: TGTGCCAGCACGAGCATGAGCTCCTACGAGCAGTACTTC
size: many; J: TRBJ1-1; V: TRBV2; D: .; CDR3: CASSAGMESHYTEAFF; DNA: TGTGCCAGCAGTGCAGGGATGGAGTCCCATTACACTGAAGCTTTCTTT
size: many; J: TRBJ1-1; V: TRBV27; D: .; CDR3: CASSLMSNTEAFF; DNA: TGTGCCAGCAGTTTGATGTCGAACACTGAAGCTTTCTTT
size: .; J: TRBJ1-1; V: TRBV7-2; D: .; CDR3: CASSLYRNTEAFF; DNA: TGTGCCAGCAGCTTATATCGGAACACTGAAGCTTTCTTT
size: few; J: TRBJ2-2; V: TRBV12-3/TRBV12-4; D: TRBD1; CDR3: CASISPSPGQGDTGELFF; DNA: TGTGCCAGCATCTCCCCCTCCCCGGGACAGGGGGACACCGGGGAGCTGTTTTTT
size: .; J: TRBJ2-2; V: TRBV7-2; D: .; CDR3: CASSFSGLLNTGELFF; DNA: TGTGCCAGCAGCTTTTCGGGTCTCCTCAACACCGGGGAGCTGTTTTTT
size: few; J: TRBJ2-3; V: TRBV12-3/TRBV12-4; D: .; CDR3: CASSPSGDTQYF; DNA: TGTGCCAGCAGTCCAAGCGGGGATACGCAGTATTTT